The rows below give T cell receptor beta chains drawn from one sample of a study of blood T cells in healthy people across ages. Via MiXCR, TCRdb re-called the 5' RACE reads, giving one row per CDR3 protein. The sample lists over a million distinct CDR3 sequences; 20% to 25% were seen once. The data also belong to a second study, concerning T cells of mothers and their children.

The sequencing sample was made of blood. Receptor source: a girl aged 2 to 10 in good health. Each CDR3 is given with its conserved first and last residue. A D gene is named only where the DNA matches it firmly. Size tells how often a clone was seen (once, few, many) or the class of an expanded clone, and some rows leave it out.

J gene	clone size	V gene	D gene	CDR3 DNA	CDR3 protein
TRBJ1-2	NA	TRBV4-3	NA	TGCGCCAGCAGCCCCTGGACATTGAACTATGGCTACACCTTC	CASSPWTLNYGYTF
TRBJ2-5	NA	TRBV20-1	TRBD1	TGCAGTGCTTGGGACAGGGTGCAAGAGACCCAGTACTTC	CSAWDRVQETQYF
TRBJ2-5	NA	TRBV4-3	TRBD1	TGCGCCAGCAGCCAAGAGGGGACAGGGGTCGAGACCCAGTACTTC	CASSQEGTGVETQYF
TRBJ1-2	few	TRBV5-1	NA	TGCGCCAGCAGCGAAGGAACAGGGTTTGACGGCTACACCTTC	CASSEGTGFDGYTF
TRBJ2-1	NA	TRBV4-1	TRBD2	TGCGCCAGCAGCCAGGCCGGACTAGCGGGAGAACAAATGTTCTTC	CASSQAGLAGEQMFF
TRBJ2-1	NA	TRBV2	TRBD2	TGTGCCAGCTATAGCGGGGGGATCAATGAGCAGTTCTTC	CASYSGGINEQFF
TRBJ1-1	few	TRBV20-1	NA	TGCAGTGCTAGACCTTACAGGGAGACTGAAGCTTTCTTT	CSARPYRETEAFF
TRBJ2-2	many	TRBV4-3	NA	TGCGCCAGCAGCCAAGATTCCGCCGGGGAGCTGTTTTTT	CASSQDSAGELFF
TRBJ2-1	NA	TRBV6-5	NA	TGTGCCAGCAGCCTCGCTGCGGGGTATAGAGATGAGCAGTTCTTC	CASSLAAGYRDEQFF
TRBJ2-2	few	TRBV6-5	NA	TGTGCCAGCAGTTACGCTCCGGAGAACACCGGGGAGCTGTTTTTT	CASSYAPENTGELFF
TRBJ1-2	NA	TRBV14	NA	TGTGCCAGCAGCCAAGGCCCGAGGGAAGCTAACTATGGCTACACCTTC	CASSQGPREANYGYTF
TRBJ2-7	NA	TRBV7-2	TRBD2	TGTGCCAGCACCCTAGGACTAGCTCCCTACGAGCAGTACTTC	CASTLGLAPYEQYF
TRBJ2-5	few	TRBV12-3/TRBV12-4	TRBD2	TGTGCCAGCAGCCGGGGACTAGCGGGGCCCCCCTCTCAAGAGACCCAGTACTTC	CASSRGLAGPPSQETQYF
TRBJ2-5	few	TRBV4-1	TRBD1	TGCGCCAGCAACCAAGATCTATCATCGACAGGGATGGAGACCCAGTACTTC	CASNQDLSSTGMETQYF
TRBJ2-5	few	TRBV5-1	NA	TGCGCCAGCAGCCGGACAGTAGGGGACGGACAAGAGACCCAGTACTTC	CASSRTVGDGQETQYF
TRBJ2-7	few	TRBV7-2	TRBD1	TGTGCCAGCGGGACAGGGAGCTACGAGCAGTACTTC	CASGTGSYEQYF
TRBJ2-1	few	TRBV12-3/TRBV12-4	NA	TGTGCCAGCAGTTTCGGGGGCTCCAATGAGCAGTTCTTC	CASSFGGSNEQFF
TRBJ2-7	NA	TRBV7-6	NA	TGTGCCAGCAGCTTAGATAGCAGCGTTGGGTACGAGCAGTACTTC	CASSLDSSVGYEQYF
TRBJ1-4	NA	TRBV11-2	NA	TGTGCCAGCAGCTTAGACAGGGATGAAAAACTGTTTTTT	CASSLDRDEKLFF
TRBJ2-5	few	TRBV7-2	NA	TGTGCCAGCAGCTTAGGGGGGCTCGCGGAGACCCAGTACTTC	CASSLGGLAETQYF
TRBJ1-1	NA	TRBV15	NA	TGTGCCACCAGCAGACAGGCGAACACTGAAGCTTTCTTT	CATSRQANTEAFF
TRBJ2-7	NA	TRBV9	NA	TGTGCCAGCAGCGTGCGGGCGGGGAACTCCTACGAGCAGTACTTC	CASSVRAGNSYEQYF
TRBJ2-1	NA	TRBV29-1	NA	TGCAGCGTTGAAGAGCGAGGGATGGGCAATGAGCAGTTCTTC	CSVEERGMGNEQFF
TRBJ2-1	NA	TRBV7-9	TRBD2	TGTGCCAGCAGCTTAGCTCTTGGGAGGGACTACAATGAGCAGTTCTTC	CASSLALGRDYNEQFF
TRBJ2-2	NA	TRBV12-3/TRBV12-4	NA	TGTGCCAGCAGGCCCATGGGACCTCGAAGGCCCGGGGAGCTGTTTTTT	CASRPMGPRRPGELFF
TRBJ2-1	NA	TRBV27	TRBD2	TGTGCCAGCAGTTCAATAGCGGGAGGAATCTCCTACAATGAGCAGTTCTTC	CASSSIAGGISYNEQFF
TRBJ2-5	once	TRBV29-1	NA	TGCAGCGTTGCCTTGGGAGCAGGGGTAGTAGGGGAGACCCAGTACTTC	CSVALGAGVVGETQYF
TRBJ2-7	few	TRBV9	TRBD1	TGTGCCAGCAGCGTGGGACAGGGGGCAGGCGAGCAGTACTTC	CASSVGQGAGEQYF
TRBJ1-2	NA	TRBV7-3	NA	TGTGCCAGCAGCTTAACTAGTCGGGAGGTCTATGGCTACACCTTC	CASSLTSREVYGYTF
TRBJ1-1	few	TRBV6-5	NA	TGTGCCAGCAGTTACTATCTCGGGGGCACTGAAGCTTTCTTT	CASSYYLGGTEAFF
TRBJ2-7	few	TRBV20-1	TRBD1	TGCAGTGCTGGAGGACAGGGAAATAAGTACGAGCAGTACTTC	CSAGGQGNKYEQYF
TRBJ1-6	NA	TRBV3-1	NA	TGTGCCAGCAGCCCTGGACAGCCTTCACCCCTCCACTTT	CASSPGQPSPLHF
TRBJ2-7	NA	TRBV20-1	NA	TGCAGTGCTACCGGACAGTCTTTCTACGAGCAGTACTTC	CSATGQSFYEQYF
TRBJ2-5	once	TRBV6-5	TRBD2	TGTGCCAGCAGTTTATCCCGTAGCGGGAGAGCCTACCAAGAGACCCAGTACTTC	CASSLSRSGRAYQETQYF
TRBJ1-2	NA	TRBV5-1	TRBD1	TGCGCCTGCGGCTTCACAGGGGACTATGGCTACACCTTC	CACGFTGDYGYTF
TRBJ2-3	few	TRBV7-9	TRBD1	TGTGCCAGCAACCCGGGCAGGGAAGGGGGCACGCAGTATTTT	CASNPGREGGTQYF
TRBJ1-2	NA	TRBV6-5	NA	TGTGCCAGCAGTTGGGAGAGGTCGGGGCTCTATGGCTACACCTTC	CASSWERSGLYGYTF
TRBJ1-5	few	TRBV10-3	NA	TGTGCCATCACCCGGACAGTTGATCAGCCCCAGCATTTT	CAITRTVDQPQHF
TRBJ2-5	NA	TRBV2	TRBD1	TGTGCCAGCCCGGGACAGGGGGAAGAGACCCAGTACTTC	CASPGQGEETQYF
TRBJ2-5	NA	TRBV2	TRBD1	TGTGCCAGCAGTGGTCGGCAGGACAGGCCTATTATGGAGACCCAGTACTTC	CASSGRQDRPIMETQYF